This T cell receptor (beta chain) was sequenced for a study of OX40 agonist ivuxolimab in advanced cancers. Overall study: People in dose escalation had one of these cancers: hepatocellular carcinoma, melanoma, renal cell or head and neck cancer. Anti-PD-1, anti-PD-L1 or anti-CTLA-4 therapy given earlier was allowed, and roughly 40% had some.

This table comes from immunoSEQ multiplex PCR, and its TCRdb copy is limited to in-frame clones, with some not included. The sample includes 30,000 to 40,000 clones, roughly 87% seen only once; the top ten take 15% to 20%. This clone was found a few times. CDR3 length: 17 amino acids. J was trimmed by 2 bases and V by 1 base; bases with no gene match: 3. Germline V gene data show CDR1 as MNHNS and CDR2 as SASEGT. This chain connects TRBV6-1 to TRBJ2-3, with TRBD2 identical over 13 bases. Source: CD4+ or CD8+ T cells sorted from blood, taken in a trial of the OX40 agonist ivuxolimab. This sequence was found in an adult with an advanced solid tumor such as melanoma, head and neck, liver or kidney cancer. The CDR3 region is CASSEELAGGPTDTQYF. In DNA, the CDR3 is TGTGCCAGCAGTGAAGAACTAGCGGGGGGGCCCACAGATACGCAGTATTTT.